This T cell receptor beta chain was profiled in a study of Ad26.COV2.S vaccination and SARS-CoV-2 variants. The CDR3 sequence is 14 residues long. Germline-derived CDR1 and CDR2 are SGHAT and FQNNGV. Ten or more counts support this clone. Compared with germline, one end of the junction differs, possibly owing to a read error. The method was immunoSEQ multiplex PCR; TCRdb's version includes in-frame clones alone and lacks a portion of them. This table holds under 95,000 clones, around 82% found once. This specimen consisted of peripheral blood, obtained after recovery from COVID-19. This receptor was identified in a human donor who had recovered from COVID-19. V gene TRBV11-2 combines with J gene TRBJ2-7; the D gene is possibly TRBD2 (7 bases). The CDR3 nucleotides read TGTGCCAGTAGCTTACAGGGAGGGTTCTACGAGCAGTACTTC. Translating gives CASSLQGGFYEQYF.